This TCR beta chain was documented in a study of glioma-infiltrating T cells. Overall study results and limits: Non-neoplastic patients had below-expected tissue-blood divergence, while all gliomas exceeded expectation.

J lost 7 bases, V lost 5 bases, and 9 bases had no gene match. This CDR3 is built from 15 residues. Germline lookup yields CDR1 MGHDK and CDR2 SYGVNS. A note on this clonotype: Its matching antigen is unknown. This may stem from a read error, because a much larger clone lies one nucleotide away.

The iRepertoire nested amplicon-rescue multiplex PCR amplified TCR alpha and beta CDR3s from RNA. Via MiXCR, TCRdb re-called the multiplex PCR reads, giving one row per CDR3 protein. The table shows fewer than 250,000 distinct CDR3 sequences, with 25% to 35% occurring only once. The sequence came from a human donor with low-grade glioma or glioblastoma, undergoing nonglioma brain surgery, or in good health (not recorded which). The sample consisted of glioma tissue, nonneoplastic brain tissue, or PBMCs (not recorded which). This chain joins TRBV25-1 and TRBJ2-1; 9 bases align to TRBD1. Here the CDR3 reads CASSLKAGTGNEQFF. In DNA, the CDR3 is TGTGCCAGCAGTTTAAAGGCCGGGACAGGGAATGAGCAGTTCTTC.